The present TCR beta chain was sequenced within a study of prognosis after radiotherapy for stage I lung cancer. Study as a whole: The patient group consisted of more than 10 men and 5 to 7 women whose ages spanned 53 to 84, median about 78 years.

Node-negative disease was confirmed in all patients by CT and PET/CT, with no prior chemotherapy, radiotherapy or other malignancies. In this sample, this clonotype turned up many times. The CDR3 consists of 16 residues. Germline lookup yields CDR1 SGHNT and CDR2 YENEEA. V lost 4 bases to trimming and J lost 2 bases; unmatched junction nucleotides: 9. Two-round multiplex PCR amplified TCR beta CDR3 from genomic DNA. Amplification in first-round PCR relied on primers specific to each TRBV and TRBJ gene. Second-round PCR employed universal primers. TCRdb redid the calling of the multiplex PCR reads with MiXCR, one entry per CDR3 protein. This table holds fewer than 25,000 distinct CDR3 sequences, about 37% found once.

The V call is TRBV11-3, the J call TRBJ2-3; the match to TRBD2 covers 7 bases. The specimen comprised PBMCs, sampled before or after stereotactic body radiation therapy (not recorded which). This TCR was recovered from a donor aged 50 or older with non-small cell lung cancer. The CDR3 DNA sequence: TGTGCCAGCAGCTCGTGGGGGGGGAGCATCACAGATACGCAGTATTTT. Its translation: CASSSWGGSITDTQYF.